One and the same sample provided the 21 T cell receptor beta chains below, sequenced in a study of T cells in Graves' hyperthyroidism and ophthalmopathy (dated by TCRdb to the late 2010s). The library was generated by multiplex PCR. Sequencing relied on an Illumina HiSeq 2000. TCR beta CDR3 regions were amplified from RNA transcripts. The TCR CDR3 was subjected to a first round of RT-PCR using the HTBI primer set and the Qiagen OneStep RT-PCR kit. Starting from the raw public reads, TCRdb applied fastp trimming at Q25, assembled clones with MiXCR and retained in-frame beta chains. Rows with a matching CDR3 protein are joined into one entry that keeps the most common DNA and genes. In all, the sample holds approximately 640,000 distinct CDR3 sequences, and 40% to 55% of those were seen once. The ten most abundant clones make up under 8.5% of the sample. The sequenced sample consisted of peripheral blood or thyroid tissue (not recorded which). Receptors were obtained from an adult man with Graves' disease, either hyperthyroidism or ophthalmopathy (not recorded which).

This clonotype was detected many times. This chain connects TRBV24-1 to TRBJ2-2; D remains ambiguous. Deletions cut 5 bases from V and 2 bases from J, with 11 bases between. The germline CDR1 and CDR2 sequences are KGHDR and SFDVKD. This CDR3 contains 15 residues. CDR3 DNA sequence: TGTGCCACCAGTGGGGATTGGGTAAACACCGGGGAGCTGTTTTTT. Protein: CATSGDWVNTGELFF.

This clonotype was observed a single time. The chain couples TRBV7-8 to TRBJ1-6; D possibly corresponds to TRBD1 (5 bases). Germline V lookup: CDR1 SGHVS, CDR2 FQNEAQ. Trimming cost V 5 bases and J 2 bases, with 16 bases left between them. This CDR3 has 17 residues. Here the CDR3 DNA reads TGTGCCAGCAGCGTTACGCTGGGGGTCACCTATAATTCACCCCTCCACTTT. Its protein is CASSVTLGVTYNSPLHF.

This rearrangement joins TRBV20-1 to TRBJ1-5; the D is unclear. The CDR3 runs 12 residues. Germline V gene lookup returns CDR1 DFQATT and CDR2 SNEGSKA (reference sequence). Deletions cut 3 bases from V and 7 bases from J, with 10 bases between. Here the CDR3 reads CSASAPEQPQHF. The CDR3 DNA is TGCAGTGCTAGTGCCCCTGAGCAGCCCCAGCATTTT.

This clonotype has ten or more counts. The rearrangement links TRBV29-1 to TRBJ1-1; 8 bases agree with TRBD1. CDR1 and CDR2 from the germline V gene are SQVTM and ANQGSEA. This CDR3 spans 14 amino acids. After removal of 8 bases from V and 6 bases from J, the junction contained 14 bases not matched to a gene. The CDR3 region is CSTADSTGGSEAFF. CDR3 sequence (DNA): TGCAGCACTGCCGACAGTACAGGGGGGTCTGAAGCTTTCTTT.

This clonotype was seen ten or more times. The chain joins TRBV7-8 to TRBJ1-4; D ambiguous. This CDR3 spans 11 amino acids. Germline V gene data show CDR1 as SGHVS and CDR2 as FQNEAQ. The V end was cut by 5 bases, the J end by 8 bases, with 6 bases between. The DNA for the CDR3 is TGTGCCAGCAGCACGCAAGAAAAACTGTTTTTT. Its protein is CASSTQEKLFF.

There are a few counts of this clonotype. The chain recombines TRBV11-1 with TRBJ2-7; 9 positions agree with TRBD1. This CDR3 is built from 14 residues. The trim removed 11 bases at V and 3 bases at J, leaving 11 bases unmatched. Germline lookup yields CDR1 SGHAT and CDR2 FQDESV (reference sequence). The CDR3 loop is CAWSVGTGIYEQYF. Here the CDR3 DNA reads TGTGCCTGGAGTGTTGGGACAGGGATCTACGAGCAGTACTTC.

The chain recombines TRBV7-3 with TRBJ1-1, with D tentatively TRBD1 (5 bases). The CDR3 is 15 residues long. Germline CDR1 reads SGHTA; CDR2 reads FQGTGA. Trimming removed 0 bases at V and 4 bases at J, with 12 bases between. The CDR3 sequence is CASSLTRGRGTEAFF. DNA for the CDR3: TGTGCCAGCAGCTTAACGAGGGGAAGGGGCACTGAAGCTTTCTTT. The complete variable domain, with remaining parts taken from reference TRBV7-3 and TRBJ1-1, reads GAGVSQTPSNKVTEKGKYVELRCDPISGHTALYWYRQSLGQGPEFLIYFQGTGAADDSGLPNDRFFAVRPEGSVSTLKIQRTERGDSAVYLCASSLTRGRGTEAFFGQGTRLTVV.

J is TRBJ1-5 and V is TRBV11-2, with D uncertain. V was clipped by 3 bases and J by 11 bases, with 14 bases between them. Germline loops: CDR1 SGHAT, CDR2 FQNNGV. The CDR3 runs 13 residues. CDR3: CASSLQAQETQHF. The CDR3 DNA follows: TGTGCCAGCAGCTTGCAGGCCCAAGAGACCCAGCATTTT.

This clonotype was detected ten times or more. The CDR3 coding sequence is TGTGCCACCAGTGATAACAGGGACAGGGGCGGCTATGGCTACACCTTC. Amino acids: CATSDNRDRGGYGYTF. The V gene is TRBV24-1, the J gene TRBJ1-2; 10 nucleotides agree with TRBD1. The CDR3 is 16 amino acids. V lost 3 bases to trimming and J lost 4 bases; unmatched junction nucleotides: 7. Germline lookup yields CDR1 KGHDR and CDR2 SFDVKD.

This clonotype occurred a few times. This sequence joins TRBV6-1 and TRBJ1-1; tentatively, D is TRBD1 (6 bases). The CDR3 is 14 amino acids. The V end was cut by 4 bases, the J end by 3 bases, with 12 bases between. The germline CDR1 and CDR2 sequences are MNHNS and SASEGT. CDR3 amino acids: CASSAGVLDTEAFF. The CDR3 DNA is TGTGCCAGCAGTGCAGGGGTCCTGGACACTGAAGCTTTCTTT.

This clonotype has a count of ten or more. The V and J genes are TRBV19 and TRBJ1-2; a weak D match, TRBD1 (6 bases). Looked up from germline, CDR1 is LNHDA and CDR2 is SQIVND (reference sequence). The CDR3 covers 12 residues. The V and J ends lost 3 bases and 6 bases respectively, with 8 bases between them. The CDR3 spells CASSISGDGYTF. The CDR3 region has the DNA TGTGCCAGTAGTATCTCAGGGGATGGCTACACCTTC. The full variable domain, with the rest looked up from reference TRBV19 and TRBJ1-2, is DGGITQSPKYLFRKEGQNVTLSCEQNLNHDAMYWYRQDPGQGLRLIYYSQIVNDFQKGDIAEGYSVSREKKESFPLTVTSAQKNPTAFYLCASSISGDGYTFGSGTRLTVV.

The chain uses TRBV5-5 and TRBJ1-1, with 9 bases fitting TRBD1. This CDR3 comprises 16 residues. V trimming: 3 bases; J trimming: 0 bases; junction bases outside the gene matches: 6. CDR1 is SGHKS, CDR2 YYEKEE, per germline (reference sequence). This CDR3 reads CASSSSDRGLNTEAFF. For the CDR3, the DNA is TGTGCCAGCAGCTCCTCGGACAGGGGCTTGAACACTGAAGCTTTCTTT.

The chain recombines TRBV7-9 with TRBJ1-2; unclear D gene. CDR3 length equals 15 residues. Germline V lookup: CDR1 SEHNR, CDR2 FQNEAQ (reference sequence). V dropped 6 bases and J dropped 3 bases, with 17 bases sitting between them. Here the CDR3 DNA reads TGTGCCAGCAGTTCCCGAGGGAGGGCGGACTATGGCTACACCTTC. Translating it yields CASSSRGRADYGYTF.

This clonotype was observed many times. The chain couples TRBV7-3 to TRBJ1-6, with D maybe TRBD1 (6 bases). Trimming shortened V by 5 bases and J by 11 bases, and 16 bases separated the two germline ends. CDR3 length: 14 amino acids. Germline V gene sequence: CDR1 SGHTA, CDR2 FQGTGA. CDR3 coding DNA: TGTGCCAGCAGCCTATCTCCGGGGGCACCACCCCTCCACTTT. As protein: CASSLSPGAPPLHF.

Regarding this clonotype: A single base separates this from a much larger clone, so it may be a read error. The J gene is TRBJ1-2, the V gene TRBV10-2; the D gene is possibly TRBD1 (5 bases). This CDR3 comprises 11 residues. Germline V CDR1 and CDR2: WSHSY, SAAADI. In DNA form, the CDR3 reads TGCGCCGGCAGTGCCACAGGTGGCTACACCTTC. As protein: CAGSATGGYTF.

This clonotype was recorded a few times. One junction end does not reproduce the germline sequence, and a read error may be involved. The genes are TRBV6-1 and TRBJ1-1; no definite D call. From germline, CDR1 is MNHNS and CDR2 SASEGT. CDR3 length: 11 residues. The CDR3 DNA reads TGTGCCAGCAGCACCCCCAGAGTAGTTTACTTT. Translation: CASSTPRVVYF.

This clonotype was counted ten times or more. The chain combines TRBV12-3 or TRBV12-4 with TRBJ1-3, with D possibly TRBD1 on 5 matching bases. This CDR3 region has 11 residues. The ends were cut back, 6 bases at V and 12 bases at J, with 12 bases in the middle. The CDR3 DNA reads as TGTGCCAGCAGGACGGGACGCCACATATATTTT. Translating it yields CASRTGRHIYF.

The CDR3 protein is CASSITGARLQPQHF. The CDR3, as DNA: TGTGCCAGCAGTATAACCGGGGCGCGACTCCAGCCCCAGCATTTT. The chain combines TRBV2 with TRBJ1-5, with D tentatively TRBD1 (5 bases). With 5 bases removed from V and 7 bases from J, the gap between germline ends came to 18 bases. The CDR3 runs 15 residues. CDR1 and CDR2 (germline): SNHLY, FYNNEI.

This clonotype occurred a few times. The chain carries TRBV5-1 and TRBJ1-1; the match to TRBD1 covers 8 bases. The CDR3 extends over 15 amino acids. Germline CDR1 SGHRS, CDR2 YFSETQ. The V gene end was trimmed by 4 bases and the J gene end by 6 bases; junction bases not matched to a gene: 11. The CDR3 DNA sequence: TGCGCCAGCAGCATCCAGGGGGCCCTGCTGTCTGAAGCTTTCTTT. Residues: CASSIQGALLSEAFF.

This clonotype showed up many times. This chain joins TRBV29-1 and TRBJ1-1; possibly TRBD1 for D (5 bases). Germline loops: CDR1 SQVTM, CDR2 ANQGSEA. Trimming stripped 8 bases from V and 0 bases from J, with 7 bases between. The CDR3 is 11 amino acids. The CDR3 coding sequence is TGCAGCACGACAGTGAACACTGAAGCTTTCTTT. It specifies CSTTVNTEAFF.

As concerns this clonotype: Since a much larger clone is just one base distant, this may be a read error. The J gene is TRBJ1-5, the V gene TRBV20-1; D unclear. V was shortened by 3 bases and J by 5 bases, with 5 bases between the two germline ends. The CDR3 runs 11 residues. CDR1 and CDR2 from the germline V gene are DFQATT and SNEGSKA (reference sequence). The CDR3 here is CSARWDQPQHF. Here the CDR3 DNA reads TGCAGTGCTAGGTGGGATCAGCCCCAGCATTTT.